A single sample gave rise to the 25 T cell receptor beta chains below, sequenced in a study of glioma-infiltrating T cells. The iRepertoire nested amplicon-rescue multiplex PCR amplified TCR alpha and beta CDR3s from RNA. MiXCR, run by TCRdb on the multiplex PCR reads, gives a single entry per CDR3 protein. The sample lists fewer than 55,000 distinct CDR3 sequences; approximately 20% were seen once. The sequencing sample was made of glioma tissue, nonneoplastic brain tissue, or PBMCs (not recorded which). These receptors all come from a human donor with low-grade glioma or glioblastoma, undergoing nonglioma brain surgery, or in good health (not recorded which).

Remarks on this clonotype: Germline is not matched at one junction end, which may reflect a read error. This chain joins TRBV7-9 and TRBJ2-1, with 9 nucleotides matching TRBD1. The CDR3 spans 15 residues. CDR1 is SEHNR, CDR2 FQNEAQ, per germline (reference sequence). The DNA for the CDR3 is TGTGCCAGCAGTTTAGGACAGGGGTTGATCAATGAGCAGTTCTTC. It codes for CASSLGQGLINEQFF.

This clonotype was observed a handful of times. The rearrangement joins TRBV11-2 to TRBJ2-7; D perhaps matches TRBD2 (5 bases). From germline, CDR1 is SGHAT and CDR2 FQNNGV. CDR3 length equals 13 residues. Trimming stripped 3 bases from V and 7 bases from J, with 13 bases between. DNA of the CDR3: TGTGCCAGCAGCTTGGGGAGCCTTGAAGAGCAGTACTTC. Amino acid sequence: CASSLGSLEEQYF.

This clonotype occurred many times. V gene TRBV28 combines with J gene TRBJ1-2; D perhaps matches TRBD1 (5 bases). V gave up 7 bases and J gave up 4 bases, with 16 bases separating them. Germline loops: CDR1 MDHEN, CDR2 SYDVKM. The CDR3 sequence is 14 residues long. This CDR3 reads CASNKAGGGYGYTF. The CDR3 DNA reads TGTGCCAGCAATAAGGCGGGCGGGGGCTATGGCTACACCTTC.

This clonotype was seen at least ten times. This chain connects TRBV10-3 to TRBJ1-5; D uncertain. From germline, CDR1 is ENHRY and CDR2 SYGVKD. V gave up 2 bases and J gave up 2 bases, with 1 base separating them. The length of the CDR3 is 12 residues. CDR3: CAISEGNQPQHF. DNA of the CDR3: TGTGCCATCAGTGAGGGCAATCAGCCCCAGCATTTT.

This chain joins TRBV5-1 and TRBJ2-5; D is possibly TRBD2 (6 bases). This CDR3 is 13 amino acids long. Trimming took 0 bases from V and 3 from J, leaving 6 bases between them. Looked up from germline, CDR1 is SGHRS and CDR2 is YFSETQ. In DNA, the CDR3 is TGCGCCAGCAGCTTGGGCGGGGAAGAGACCCAGTACTTC. As protein: CASSLGGEETQYF.

Comments on this clonotype: A much bigger clone sits one base away, suggesting this may be a read error. The chain links TRBV4-2 to TRBJ2-1; D call uncertain. This CDR3 has 14 residues. With 4 bases removed from V and 6 bases from J, the gap between germline ends came to 13 bases. CDR1 LGHNA and CDR2 YNFKEQ come from the germline V gene. The chain's CDR3 is CASSPSTLSNEQFF. CDR3 nucleotide sequence: TGTGCCAGCAGCCCAAGCACTCTCAGCAATGAGCAGTTCTTC.

Many counts were recorded for this clonotype. The chain combines TRBV20-1 with TRBJ1-2; 7 bases are a match to TRBD1. The germline V gene encodes CDR1 DFQATT and CDR2 SNEGSKA (reference sequence). This CDR3 contains 18 residues. V lost 0 bases and J lost 7; bases outside the gene matches: 20. CDR3 nucleotide sequence: TGCAGTGCTAGAGATATCCCCAAAACAGGGGCAGGTTTAATTGGCTACACCTTC. Protein product: CSARDIPKTGAGLIGYTF.

This clonotype was counted only a few times. The DNA for the CDR3 is TGCGCCAGCAGTGAGTCGATCGGGGAGAGCTCCTACGAGCAGTACTTC. Translating it yields CASSESIGESSYEQYF. The V call is TRBV10-2, the J call TRBJ2-7; possibly TRBD2 for D (5 bases). The CDR3 loop spans 16 amino acids. The germline V gene encodes CDR1 WSHSY and CDR2 SAAADI. The V end lost 0 bases, the J end lost 0 bases, and 12 bases lay between the germline ends.

J is TRBJ2-1 and V is TRBV9, with TRBD2 matching over 11 bases. CDR3 length: 16 residues. Germline V gene data show CDR1 as SGDLS and CDR2 as YYNGEE. The trim removed 3 bases at V and 6 bases at J, leaving 8 bases unmatched. CDR3 coding DNA: TGTGCCAGCAGCGCTGCTCTAGCGGGGGGAGGCAATGAGCAGTTCTTC. Translation gives CASSAALAGGGNEQFF.

This clonotype was picked up many times. This sequence joins TRBV27 and TRBJ2-1; the D is unclear. Germline V lookup: CDR1 MNHEY, CDR2 SMNVEV (reference sequence). The CDR3 is made up of 14 amino acids. V lost 3 bases and J lost 5, with 11 bases in between. The CDR3 DNA reads as TGTGCCAGCAGTTTGATTAGCTCTAACAATGAGCAGTTCTTC. Its translation: CASSLISSNNEQFF.

This clonotype came up many times. This sequence joins TRBV4-1 and TRBJ2-3, with D perhaps TRBD1 (6 bases). The CDR3 has 14 amino acids. CDR1 is MGHRA and CDR2 is YSYEKL in the germline V gene. Trimming shortened V by 1 base and J by 3 bases, and 8 bases separated the two germline ends. The chain's CDR3 is CASSQVRGTDTQYF. The CDR3 nucleotides are TGCGCCAGCAGCCAAGTGAGGGGGACAGATACGCAGTATTTT.

On this clonotype: It may be a read error: a sequence one base away is much more abundant. This chain joins TRBV18 and TRBJ2-3; D is perhaps TRBD1 (6 bases). V dropped 4 bases and J dropped 2 bases, with 16 bases sitting between them. The CDR3 contains 16 residues. Germline V CDR1 and CDR2: KGHSH, LQKENI. The CDR3 loop is CASSLRARGYTDTQYF. For the CDR3, the DNA is TGTGCCAGCTCACTAAGGGCCAGGGGATACACAGATACGCAGTATTTT.

In this sample, this clonotype turned up many times. The chain's CDR3 is CASSSGPYEQYV. The CDR3 DNA is TGTGCCAGCAGTTCAGGGCCCTACGAGCAGTACGTC. V and J are TRBV7-9 and TRBJ2-7, with D possibly matching TRBD1 (5 bases). The V gene's germline CDR1 is SEHNR and CDR2 FQNEAQ (reference sequence). V dropped 6 bases and J dropped 2 bases, with 8 bases sitting between them. There are 12 residues in the CDR3.

This clonotype was detected only a few times. This chain uses TRBV5-6 with TRBJ2-2, with 8 positions matching TRBD1. CDR3 length: 15 residues. CDR1 is SGHDT and CDR2 is YYEEEE in the germline V gene. Trimming at V came to 0 bases and at J to 3 bases, leaving 1 base not matched to a gene. The CDR3: CASSLVQGDTGELFF. The CDR3 region has the DNA TGTGCCAGCAGCTTGGTACAGGGGGACACCGGGGAGCTGTTTTTT.

V usage is TRBV30 and J usage is TRBJ2-1, with TRBD1 as a possible D gene (6 bases). Germline-derived CDR1 and CDR2 are GTSNPN and SVGIG (reference sequence). There are 15 residues in the CDR3. Between the trimmed V and J ends, which lost 0 bases and 2 bases, there was a span of 11 bases. The CDR3 sequence: CAWSVGTSTYNEQFF. In DNA form, the CDR3 reads TGTGCCTGGAGTGTTGGGACATCGACCTACAATGAGCAGTTCTTC.

There are a few counts of this clonotype. The rearrangement joins TRBV25-1 to TRBJ1-5; D unresolved. Germline assignment: CDR1 MGHDK and CDR2 SYGVNS. The CDR3 is 15 residues long. V lost 4 bases, J lost 2 bases, and 12 bases lay in between. Written as DNA, the CDR3 is TGTGCCAGCAGTGGGGAAGGGAAGGGCAATCAGCCCCAGCATTTT. This codes for CASSGEGKGNQPQHF.

This clonotype was counted at least ten times. V usage is TRBV4-3 and J usage is TRBJ1-5; no clear D gene. Germline values: CDR1 LGHNA, CDR2 YSLEER. Trimming left V 0 bases short and J 3 bases short, with 6 bases between. The CDR3 sequence is 14 residues long. Here the CDR3 DNA reads TGCGCCAGCAGCCAAGACACCCACAATCAGCCCCAGCATTTT. This sequence encodes CASSQDTHNQPQHF.

At least ten counts were recorded for this clonotype. The chain carries TRBV6-6 and TRBJ2-7, with D possibly being TRBD1 (5 bases). V was cut by 2 bases and J by 2 bases, with 10 bases left in between. Germline V gives CDR1 MNHNY, CDR2 SVGAGI (reference sequence). The length of the CDR3 is 14 residues. CDR3 DNA: TGTGCCAGCAGTTACCAAGACAGAGCCTACGAGCAGTACTTC. It codes for CASSYQDRAYEQYF.

This clonotype was counted ten times or more. The chain combines TRBV6-1 with TRBJ2-5, with 11 nucleotides matching TRBD2. Germline values: CDR1 MNHNS, CDR2 SASEGT. V was pared by 0 bases and J by 5 bases, with 14 bases of the junction left unmatched. This CDR3 has 19 amino acids. CDR3 amino acids: CASSEAILSGGAQEETQYF. The DNA of the CDR3 is TGTGCCAGCAGTGAAGCCATCCTTAGCGGGGGGGCCCAGGAGGAGACCCAGTACTTC.

At least ten counts were recorded for this clonotype. The DNA of the CDR3 is TGTGCCAGCAGTTTAGGATCCAGCAATCAGCCCCAGCATTTT. Protein sequence: CASSLGSSNQPQHF. The rearrangement joins TRBV12-3 or TRBV12-4 to TRBJ1-5; D is unresolved. V shed 1 base and J shed 1 base, with 5 bases lying between them. The CDR3 runs to 14 residues.

For this clonotype: A much larger clone differs by one base, so this may be a read error. The J gene is TRBJ2-1, the V gene TRBV12-3 or TRBV12-4, with D unclear. V was shortened by 5 bases and J by 6 bases, with 8 bases between the two germline ends. The CDR3 extends over 12 amino acids. For the CDR3, the DNA is TGTGCCAGCAGTCCCAAGGTCAATGAGCAGTTCTTC. This encodes CASSPKVNEQFF.

This clonotype is medium-sized (0.01 to 0.1%) within its sample. V gene TRBV20-1 combines with J gene TRBJ2-3; 11 positions agree with TRBD2. The CDR3 extends over 17 amino acids. In germline, CDR1 is DFQATT, CDR2 SNEGSKA (reference sequence). Trimming at V came to 0 bases and at J to 1 base, leaving 6 bases not matched to a gene. CDR3 amino acids: CSARDPLSGGGTDTQYF. DNA for the CDR3: TGCAGTGCTAGAGATCCCCTTAGCGGGGGGGGCACAGATACGCAGTATTTT.

This clonotype was counted only a few times. J is TRBJ2-6 and V is TRBV19; D is perhaps TRBD1 or TRBD2 (5 bases each). Germline V gives CDR1 LNHDA, CDR2 SQIVND (reference sequence). The CDR3 is 15 amino acids. Trimming removed 7 bases at V and 3 bases at J, with 13 bases between. The CDR3 DNA reads TGTGCCAGTACCAGTGGGGGTTTTGGGGCCAACGTCCTGACTTTC. Its translation is CASTSGGFGANVLTF. Looking up the rest from reference TRBV19 and TRBJ2-6 gives the full variable domain: DGGITQSPKYLFRKEGQNVTLSCEQNLNHDAMYWYRQDPGQGLRLIYYSQIVNDFQKGDIAEGYSVSREKKESFPLTVTSAQKNPTAFYLCASTSGGFGANVLTFGAGSRLTVL.

In the case of this clonotype: At one end, the junction sequence differs from germline, possibly due to a read error. The chain has TRBV20-1 and TRBJ1-1, with no clear D. CDR3 length equals 14 residues. CDR1 and CDR2 (germline): DFQATT, SNEGSKA (reference sequence). The CDR3 region is CSAREPHRNTEAFF. CDR3 bases: TGCAGTGCTAGAGAGCCCCACCGGAACACTGAAGCTTTTTTT.

The sample holds many counts of this clonotype. J is TRBJ2-1 and V is TRBV27; TRBD2 aligns across 10 bases. CDR3 length: 15 amino acids. V lost 3 bases to trimming and J lost 10 bases; unmatched junction nucleotides: 9. Germline CDR1 is MNHEY and CDR2 is SMNVEV (reference sequence). Written as DNA, the CDR3 is TGTGCCAGCAGTTTTGGAGCGGGGGGGGGTAGCGAGCAGTTCTTC. Translated: CASSFGAGGGSEQFF.